The 4 T cell receptor beta chains presented below share a single source sample, sequenced in a study of tumor-infiltrating lymphocytes in oesophageal squamous cell carcinoma (dated by TCRdb to between 2015 and 2016). The library was made by PCR. The listed sequencing device is Illumina HiSeq 2000. The public reads were run again by TCRdb, first through fastp at Q25 and then through MiXCR, and only productive beta chains were kept. Here each entry gathers all rows of one CDR3 protein and keeps the most common genes and DNA. The sample contains thousands of distinct CDR3 sequences, 15% to 17% of them found a single time. The ten largest account for roughly an eighth of the sample. Material: blood. The receptors come from a male donor with esophageal squamous cell carcinoma.

Worth noting for this clonotype: The conserved phenylalanine or tryptophan is not found at the CDR3 terminus, so this likely reflects a read error. V usage is TRBV20-1 and J usage is TRBJ2-4; 7 bases agree with TRBD2. CDR3 length: 11 amino acids. Germline CDR1 DFQATT, CDR2 SNEGSKA (reference sequence). V trimming: 3 bases; J trimming: 13 bases; junction bases outside the gene matches: 6. CDR3 loop: CSASSGGEQYY. The CDR3 DNA follows: TGCAGTGCTAGTTCGGGGGGTGAGCAGTACTAC.

In its sample, this clonotype was seen many times. This sequence joins TRBV11-2 and TRBJ1-6, with a tentative D call TRBD1 (6 bases). V lost 1 base and J 7 bases, leaving 8 bases between the germline ends. The CDR3 runs to 14 residues. Germline V gene data show CDR1 as SGHAT and CDR2 as FQNNGV. The CDR3 DNA sequence: TGTGCCAGCAGCTTAGTAGGGGGGAATTCACCCCTCCACTTT. Its protein is CASSLVGGNSPLHF.

This clonotype was detected ten times or more. The chain combines TRBV27 with TRBJ2-2, with TRBD1 identical over 7 bases. There are 16 residues in the CDR3. Germline V lookup: CDR1 MNHEY, CDR2 SMNVEV (reference sequence). V dropped 6 bases and J dropped 4; count of bases not matched to a gene: 11. The CDR3 protein is CASSKGAGGTTGELFF. The CDR3 DNA sequence: TGTGCCAGCAGCAAAGGGGCAGGGGGAACCACCGGGGAGCTGTTTTTT.

This clonotype was counted ten times or more. The genes are TRBV19 and TRBJ2-2; 7 bases match TRBD1. Germline CDR1 reads LNHDA; CDR2 reads SQIVND (reference sequence). The CDR3 runs 15 residues. The trim removed 4 bases at V and 9 bases at J, leaving 11 bases unmatched. The CDR3 DNA reads TGTGCCAGTAGTACCTCCGGGACAGTCGGTAGGGAGCTGTTTTTT. Encoded protein: CASSTSGTVGRELFF.